Listed below are T cell receptor beta chains from one sample, sequenced in a study of relationships among human T cell subsets. TCRdb passed the multiplex PCR reads through MiXCR, listing each CDR3 protein once. The sample yields roughly 15,000 distinct CDR3 sequences, 60% seen once. Material: Tregs sorted from blood. The receptors here all came from a man aged 35-49 years in good health. CDR3s include the opening cysteine and the closing phenylalanine or tryptophan. The D gene is left open where the match is weak. Some rows mark clone size as missing; the rest say once, few, many or name a class of expanded clone.

d_call: .; clone_size: .; v_call: TRBV24-1; j_call: TRBJ2-3; cdr3_aa: CATSDAGTDTQYF; cdr3_nt: TGTGCCACCAGTGATGCAGGGACAGATACGCAGTATTTT
d_call: .; clone_size: .; v_call: TRBV12-3/TRBV12-4; j_call: TRBJ2-1; cdr3_aa: CASSFKQRRGEQFF; cdr3_nt: TGTGCCAGCAGTTTTAAGCAGCGACGTGGCGAGCAGTTCTTC
d_call: .; clone_size: .; v_call: TRBV20-1; j_call: TRBJ1-6; cdr3_aa: CSARRSGGRGSPLHF; cdr3_nt: TGCAGTGCTAGACGATCTGGGGGCCGGGGTTCACCCCTCCACTTT
d_call: TRBD2; clone_size: few; v_call: TRBV7-9; j_call: TRBJ2-1; cdr3_aa: CASSRTSGPSSYNEQFF; cdr3_nt: TGTGCCAGCAGCCGGACTAGCGGGCCAAGCTCCTACAATGAGCAGTTCTTC
d_call: TRBD1; clone_size: once; v_call: TRBV20-1; j_call: TRBJ1-1; cdr3_aa: CSARPVPGGGTEAFF; cdr3_nt: TGCAGTGCTAGGCCGGTCCCAGGGGGAGGAACTGAAGCTTTCTTT
d_call: TRBD1; clone_size: few; v_call: TRBV12-3/TRBV12-4; j_call: TRBJ2-7; cdr3_aa: CASSFMRDRWGKYEQYF; cdr3_nt: TGTGCCAGCAGTTTCATGCGGGACAGGTGGGGAAAATACGAGCAGTACTTC
d_call: .; clone_size: .; v_call: TRBV6-6; j_call: TRBJ1-2; cdr3_aa: CASSYGLGPYGYTF; cdr3_nt: TGTGCCAGCAGTTACGGACTGGGGCCCTATGGCTACACCTTC
d_call: .; clone_size: .; v_call: TRBV19; j_call: TRBJ2-7; cdr3_aa: CASSIDAFNSYEQYF; cdr3_nt: TGTGCCAGTAGTATAGATGCGTTCAACTCCTACGAGCAGTACTTC
d_call: .; clone_size: .; v_call: TRBV28; j_call: TRBJ1-5; cdr3_aa: CASSPSPQGFWQPQHF; cdr3_nt: TGTGCCAGCAGCCCTTCCCCCCAGGGGTTCTGGCAGCCCCAGCATTTT
d_call: .; clone_size: few; v_call: TRBV6-5; j_call: TRBJ2-7; cdr3_aa: CASSSSGTDSYEQYF; cdr3_nt: TGTGCCAGCAGTTCCTCCGGGACGGACTCCTACGAGCAGTACTTC
d_call: .; clone_size: .; v_call: TRBV30; j_call: TRBJ2-5; cdr3_aa: CAWSTETQYF; cdr3_nt: TGTGCCTGGAGTACGGAGACCCAGTACTTC
d_call: .; clone_size: medium-sized; v_call: TRBV2; j_call: TRBJ2-3; cdr3_aa: CASSDVGTDTQYF; cdr3_nt: TGTGCCAGCAGTGATGTGGGCACAGATACGCAGTATTTT
d_call: TRBD2; clone_size: .; v_call: TRBV27; j_call: TRBJ2-7; cdr3_aa: CASSQTSLPYEQYF; cdr3_nt: TGTGCCAGCAGCCAGACTAGCCTACCCTACGAGCAGTACTTC
d_call: .; clone_size: medium-sized; v_call: TRBV5-1; j_call: TRBJ2-7; cdr3_aa: CASSLAVRGYEQYF; cdr3_nt: TGCGCCAGCAGCTTGGCGGTCAGGGGTTACGAGCAGTACTTC
d_call: .; clone_size: few; v_call: TRBV11-3; j_call: TRBJ2-1; cdr3_aa: CASSSTIYNEQFF; cdr3_nt: TGTGCCAGCAGCTCGACTATATACAATGAGCAGTTCTTC
d_call: TRBD1; clone_size: medium-sized; v_call: TRBV11-2; j_call: TRBJ1-1; cdr3_aa: CASSQTGAEAFF; cdr3_nt: TGTGCCAGCAGCCAGACAGGGGCTGAAGCTTTCTTT
d_call: TRBD1; clone_size: .; v_call: TRBV19; j_call: TRBJ2-5; cdr3_aa: CASSMGQGIQETQYF; cdr3_nt: TGTGCCAGTAGTATGGGACAGGGTATTCAAGAGACCCAGTACTTC
d_call: .; clone_size: .; v_call: TRBV7-9; j_call: TRBJ2-1; cdr3_aa: CASSFLQGNEQFF; cdr3_nt: TGTGCCAGCAGCTTCTTGCAGGGGAATGAGCAGTTCTTC
d_call: .; clone_size: .; v_call: TRBV7-9; j_call: TRBJ1-3; cdr3_aa: CASSQGNTIYF; cdr3_nt: TGTGCCAGCAGCCAGGGAAACACCATATATTTT
d_call: .; clone_size: .; v_call: TRBV7-9; j_call: TRBJ2-3; cdr3_aa: CASSFSRTDTQYF; cdr3_nt: TGTGCCAGCAGCTTCAGCCGCACAGATACGCAGTATTTT